The source of this T cell receptor (beta chain) is a study of regulatory T cells in long-lasting Graves disease. At the level of the study: Patients with persistent Graves' disease had over 5 years of antithyroid drugs and persistent TSH receptor antibodies.

As for time point: persistent/refractory GD, antithyroid drugs over 5 years with positive TRAb. From RNA extracted from PBMCs, the TCR library was made. Staff drew approximately 9.9 milliliters of peripheral blood into EDTA tubes. According to the study, TCR beta libraries were built with iRepertoire HTBI primers and CDR3-region Arm-PCR. In TCRdb, the multiplex PCR reads were re-called with MiXCR into one record per CDR3 protein. Of 500,000 to 700,000 distinct CDR3 sequences detected, around 30% appear once; the ten largest clones hold under 50%. Germline CDR1 reads SNHLY; CDR2 reads FYNNEI. Trimming at V came to 0 bases and at J to 4 bases, leaving 11 bases not matched to a gene. This CDR3 comprises 18 residues. In this sample, this clonotype turned up a few times. Its specificity is unknown. Whole-study findings and limits: TCR diversity was lower in persistent than newly diagnosed Graves' disease. The study found persistent patients shared more public clonotypes (more than 2,500) than new patients (around 1,000).

The clonotype comes from a female donor with Graves disease. This specimen was peripheral blood mononuclear cells (PBMCs), taken when the disease was refractory, from a patient treated with antithyroid drugs. The chain recombines TRBV2 with TRBJ1-5; 8 positions agree with TRBD1. The CDR3 reads CASSEALPGQGGNQPQHF. CDR3 bases: TGTGCCAGCAGTGAAGCGCTTCCCGGACAGGGTGGGAATCAGCCCCAGCATTTT.